One and the same sample provided the 7 T cell receptor beta chains below, sequenced in a study of T cells in Graves' hyperthyroidism and ophthalmopathy. RNA transcripts provided the source from which TCR beta CDR3 regions were amplified. The primer set for the first-round RT-PCR of the TCR CDR3 was HTBI. Using its own MiXCR run on the multiplex PCR reads, TCRdb lists one record per CDR3 protein. This repertoire shows about 520,000 distinct CDR3 sequences, around a quarter found once; its top ten account for approximately 11%. Sequenced material: blood. Receptors were obtained from a woman aged 25 to 45 with Graves' ophthalmopathy.

In this sample, this clonotype turned up many times. This rearrangement joins TRBV20-1 to TRBJ1-5, with 8 bases that match TRBD1. The CDR3 contains 14 residues. Trimming cost V 7 bases and J 2 bases; bases outside gene matches: 7. Germline-derived CDR1 and CDR2 are DFQATT and SNEGSKA (reference sequence). In DNA form, the CDR3 reads TGCAGTGTTGAGGACAGGGCTGGCAATCAGCCCCAGCATTTT. Translated, it gives CSVEDRAGNQPQHF.

This chain links TRBV6-2 or TRBV6-3 with TRBJ1-5, with D hard to call. Germline values: CDR1 MNHEY, CDR2 SVGEGT. There are 18 residues in the CDR3. The ends were cut back, 0 bases at V and 0 bases at J, with 15 bases in the middle. The CDR3 coding sequence is TGTGCCAGCAGTTACTCGATGGCCCGTGGTTTTAGCAATCAGCCCCAGCATTTT. Residues: CASSYSMARGFSNQPQHF.

This clonotype was seen a few times. The chain recombines TRBV5-1 with TRBJ1-1; 8 bases fit TRBD1. CDR3 size: 14 residues. The germline CDR1 and CDR2 sequences are SGHRS and YFSETQ. Trimming at V came to 4 bases and at J to 5 bases, leaving 7 bases not matched to a gene. CDR3 sequence reads: CASSTSGTGTEAFF. The CDR3 DNA reads as TGCGCCAGCAGCACGTCCGGGACAGGAACTGAAGCTTTCTTT.

This clonotype was detected only a few times. The genes are TRBV5-1 and TRBJ2-7, with 9 bases lining up with TRBD1. This CDR3 region has 15 residues. Germline V lookup: CDR1 SGHRS, CDR2 YFSETQ. The J segment lost 3 bases and the V segment lost 7 bases, leaving 11 bases of the junction unmatched. The CDR3 spells CASRDLDRGFYEQYF. The CDR3 DNA follows: TGCGCCAGCCGGGACCTTGACAGGGGGTTCTACGAGCAGTACTTC.

The chain employs TRBV7-9 and TRBJ1-3; no definite D call. Germline CDR1 and CDR2: SEHNR and FQNEAQ (reference sequence). The length of the CDR3 is 14 residues. With 1 base removed from V and 3 bases from J, the gap between germline ends came to 7 bases. The CDR3 protein is CASSLDLGGNTIYF. The CDR3 coding sequence is TGTGCCAGCAGCTTAGACTTGGGTGGAAACACCATATATTTT.

There are a few counts of this clonotype. The CDR3, as DNA: TGTGCCAGCTCACCAATGGACAGGGGGGTCGGTGTGAACACTGAAGCTTTCTTT. Translation: CASSPMDRGVGVNTEAFF. V is TRBV18 and J is TRBJ1-1; 10 bases align to TRBD1. Germline-derived CDR1 and CDR2 are KGHSH and LQKENI. The CDR3 extends over 18 amino acids. Trimming removed 2 bases from V and 0 bases from J; junction bases left unmatched: 9.

This clonotype has at least ten counts. The chain couples TRBV11-2 to TRBJ2-7; TRBD2 might be the D (6 bases). The CDR3 consists of 15 residues. V lost 1 base to trimming and J lost 0 bases, with 10 bases between them. Germline assignment: CDR1 SGHAT and CDR2 FQNNGV. Here the CDR3 DNA reads TGTGCCAGCAGCTTAGTTCGGGGGAGCTCCTACGAGCAGTACTTC. Residues: CASSLVRGSSYEQYF. Filled out from reference TRBV11-2 and TRBJ2-7, the complete variable domain reads EAGVAQSPRYKIIEKRQSVAFWCNPISGHATLYWYQQILGQGPKLLIQFQNNGVVDDSQLPKDRFSAERLKGVDSTLKIQPAKLEDSAVYLCASSLVRGSSYEQYFGPGTRLTVT.